Shown below are 18 T cell receptor beta chains from a single sample sequenced in a study of cytotoxic CD8 clonotypes in ibrutinib-treated CLL. Sequencing was performed with immunoSEQ multiplex PCR; in TCRdb, only in-frame clones are kept and a portion is missing. This sample has roughly 200,000 clones; about 72% occur once, and the top ten carry 13%. The sample in question was PBMCs, obtained after 24 months of ibrutinib treatment. Receptors originate from a human donor with chronic lymphocytic leukemia.

The CDR3 DNA sequence: TGTGCCAGCAGCTTTACAGGGGGAGGGACCGGGGAGCTGTTTTTT. It specifies CASSFTGGGTGELFF. V is TRBV5-6 and J is TRBJ2-2, with a possible D match to TRBD1 (8 bases). The CDR3 contains 15 residues. The germline CDR1 and CDR2 sequences are SGHDT and YYEEEE. V was trimmed by 2 bases and J by 5 bases, leaving 13 bases between them.

The chain recombines TRBV7-2 with TRBJ2-5; tentatively, D is TRBD2 (5 bases). The V gene lost 4 bases and the J gene lost 3 bases, with 12 bases spanning the gap. CDR1 is SGHTA and CDR2 is FQGNSA in the germline V gene. The CDR3 is 14 residues long. CDR3 sequence: CASSYGMREETQYF. The DNA for the CDR3 is TGTGCCAGCAGCTACGGGATGCGAGAAGAGACCCAGTACTTC.

This chain joins TRBV27 and TRBJ2-6; D not resolved. Between the trimmed V and J ends, which lost 1 base and 1 base, there was a span of 2 bases. Germline V gives CDR1 MNHEY, CDR2 SMNVEV (reference sequence). The length of the CDR3 is 14 residues. In DNA form, the CDR3 reads TGTGCCAGCAGTTTATTTTCTGGGGCCAACGTCCTGACTTTC. Protein sequence: CASSLFSGANVLTF.

V is TRBV5-6 and J is TRBJ2-1; no clear D gene. The V end was cut by 4 bases, the J end by 8 bases, with 7 bases between. Germline CDR1 reads SGHDT; CDR2 reads YYEEEE. The CDR3 spans 11 residues. In nucleotides, the CDR3 is TGTGCCAGCAGCCTAACGCATGAGCAGTTCTTC. This encodes CASSLTHEQFF.

J is TRBJ1-2 and V is TRBV6-5; D perhaps matches TRBD1 (5 bases). This CDR3 has 15 residues. Germline V CDR1 and CDR2: MNHEY, SVGAGI. Trimming shortened V by 4 bases and J by 3 bases, and 15 bases separated the two germline ends. DNA for the CDR3: TGTGCCAGCAGTTTTGAGTCGGGGGGAGACTATGGCTACACCTTC. Residues: CASSFESGGDYGYTF.

The rearrangement uses TRBV6-6 and TRBJ2-7; either TRBD1 or TRBD2 may supply D (6 bases each). CDR1 is MNHNY and CDR2 is SVGAGI in the germline V gene (reference sequence). The CDR3 length is 13 residues. V shed 6 bases and J shed 4 bases, with 13 bases lying between them. CDR3 region: CASRSGAEYEQYF. CDR3 nucleotides: TGTGCCAGCAGGTCGGGGGCGGAGTACGAGCAGTACTTC.

The gene calls are TRBV5-1 and TRBJ2-7; possibly TRBD2 for D (6 bases). CDR3 size: 15 residues. Germline V lookup: CDR1 SGHRS, CDR2 YFSETQ. V was pared by 3 bases and J by 8 bases, with 21 bases between. The CDR3 protein is CASSSTGTPLPKQYF. In DNA, the CDR3 is TGCGCCAGCAGCTCCACCGGGACTCCTTTACCAAAGCAGTACTTC. Full variable domain (rest looked up from reference TRBV5-1 and TRBJ2-7): KAGVTQTPRYLIKTRGQQVTLSCSPISGHRSVSWYQQTPGQGLQFLFEYFSETQRNKGNFPGRFSGRQFSNSRSEMNVSTLELGDSALYLCASSSTGTPLPKQYFGPGTRLTVT.

The chain recombines TRBV10-1 with TRBJ2-1; 9 bases map to TRBD2. The CDR3 runs to 16 residues. CDR1 is WNHNN, CDR2 SYGVQD, per germline (reference sequence). With V trimmed by 0 bases and J by 7 bases, 7 bases remained unmatched. The CDR3 nucleotides read TGCGCCAGCAGTGAGTCATTGCGGGAGGGAGGTAATGAGCAGTTCTTC. Encoded protein: CASSESLREGGNEQFF.

This chain connects TRBV30 to TRBJ2-2; 8 positions agree with TRBD1. The V and J ends lost 7 bases and 1 base, in that order; junction bases with no gene match: 5. This CDR3 spans 14 amino acids. Per the germline V gene, CDR1 is GTSNPN and CDR2 is SVGIG (reference sequence). The CDR3 reads CAFRTGWNTGELFF. In DNA, the CDR3 is TGTGCCTTCAGGACAGGGTGGAACACCGGGGAGCTGTTTTTT. The full variable domain, its missing parts supplied by reference TRBV30 and TRBJ2-2, is SQTIHQWPATLVQPVGSPLSLECTVEGTSNPNLYWYRQAAGRGLQLLFYSVGIGQISSEVPQNLSASRPQDRQFILSSKKLLLSDSGFYLCAFRTGWNTGELFFGEGSRLTVL.

The chain couples TRBV6-5 to TRBJ1-2; the match to TRBD1 covers 8 bases. V lost 5 bases and J lost 7; bases outside the gene matches: 12. The CDR3 covers 15 residues. CDR1 is MNHEY and CDR2 is SVGAGI in the germline V gene. CDR3 region: CASSRTGQGAFGYTF. Written as DNA, the CDR3 is TGTGCCAGCAGTAGAACAGGACAGGGAGCTTTTGGCTACACCTTC.

A few counts support this clone. The chain uses TRBV7-9 and TRBJ1-1; no firm D call. The CDR3 is made up of 13 amino acids. Germline CDR1 reads SEHNR; CDR2 reads FQNEAQ (reference sequence). V gave up 3 bases and J gave up 4 bases, with 9 bases separating them. CDR3 protein: CASSFTVGTEAFF. The CDR3 DNA follows: TGTGCCAGCAGCTTTACGGTTGGCACTGAAGCTTTCTTT. Filled out from reference TRBV7-9 and TRBJ1-1, the complete variable domain reads DTGVSQNPRHKITKRGQNVTFRCDPISEHNRLYWYRQTLGQGPEFLTYFQNEAQLEKSRLLSDRFSAERPKGSFSTLEIQRTEQGDSAMYLCASSFTVGTEAFFGQGTRLTVV.

The chain joins TRBV9 to TRBJ2-1; 7 bases map to TRBD2. This CDR3 is built from 15 residues. Germline CDR1 is SGDLS and CDR2 is YYNGEE. V was clipped by 4 bases and J by 8 bases; unmatched bases: 12. The DNA of the CDR3 is TGTGCCAGCAGCACCCGGGACTACACATCTTATGAGCAGTTCTTC. Protein sequence: CASSTRDYTSYEQFF.

The CDR3: CASSQDGGESYNEQFF. Here the CDR3 DNA reads TGTGCCAGCAGCCAAGATGGGGGGGAATCCTACAATGAGCAGTTCTTC. This chain connects TRBV4-2 to TRBJ2-1; 7 bases match TRBD2. The germline V gene encodes CDR1 LGHNA and CDR2 YNFKEQ. CDR3 length: 16 residues. With V trimmed by 0 bases and J by 1 base, 3 bases remained unmatched.

This clone was counted only a few times. The V gene is TRBV27, the J gene TRBJ1-2; 7 bases are a match to TRBD1. The CDR3 is made up of 15 amino acids. The junction had 15 bases not matched to a gene; V was cut back by 8 bases and J by 6 bases. Germline V CDR1 and CDR2: MNHEY, SMNVEV (reference sequence). In DNA, the CDR3 is TGTGCCAGCCGGAAACCGGGACAGCGGGGGGATGGCTACACCTTC. Its translation: CASRKPGQRGDGYTF.

The chain carries TRBV10-3 and TRBJ2-5; no clear D gene. Germline CDR1 ENHRY, CDR2 SYGVKD. The ends were cut back, 2 bases at V and 0 bases at J, with 7 bases in the middle. The CDR3 covers 14 residues. The CDR3 DNA is TGTGCCATCAGTGAGCGGACCGACCAAGAGACCCAGTACTTC. Translating gives CAISERTDQETQYF.

V gene TRBV7-9 combines with J gene TRBJ2-2; D is undetermined. Per the germline V gene, CDR1 is SEHNR and CDR2 is FQNEAQ (reference sequence). V shed 4 bases and J shed 0 bases, with 9 bases lying between them. This CDR3 has 15 residues. The CDR3 spells CASSWGASNTGELFF. In DNA, the CDR3 is TGTGCCAGCAGCTGGGGTGCCTCGAACACCGGGGAGCTGTTTTTT. The full variable domain, its missing parts supplied by reference TRBV7-9 and TRBJ2-2, is DTGVSQNPRHKITKRGQNVTFRCDPISEHNRLYWYRQTLGQGPEFLTYFQNEAQLEKSRLLSDRFSAERPKGSFSTLEIQRTEQGDSAMYLCASSWGASNTGELFFGEGSRLTVL.

This clone occurred once. This sequence joins TRBV7-2 and TRBJ2-1; perhaps D is TRBD1 or TRBD2 (5 bases each). From germline, CDR1 is SGHTA and CDR2 FQGNSA. V was cut by 5 bases and J by 4 bases, with 15 bases left in between. There are 15 residues in the CDR3. CDR3 sequence reads: CASSLSFGTYNEQFF. CDR3 nucleotide sequence: TGTGCCAGCAGCCTGTCTTTCGGGACGTACAATGAGCAGTTCTTC. The full variable domain, its missing parts supplied by reference TRBV7-2 and TRBJ2-1, is GAGVSQSPSNKVTEKGKDVELRCDPISGHTALYWYRQSLGQGLEFLIYFQGNSAPDKSGLPSDRFSAERTGGSVSTLTIQRTQQEDSAVYLCASSLSFGTYNEQFFGPGTRLTVL.

V is TRBV18 and J is TRBJ2-6; tentatively, D is TRBD1 (5 bases). CDR3 length: 17 amino acids. Germline CDR1 KGHSH, CDR2 LQKENI. V was cut by 0 bases and J by 4 bases, with 13 bases left in between. CDR3 bases: TGTGCCAGCTCACCACCTTTCATGGGGCACGGGGCCAACGTCCTGACTTTC. It translates to CASSPPFMGHGANVLTF.